This is a list of T cell receptor beta chains from one sample in a study of OX40 agonist ivuxolimab in advanced cancers. Repertoires were generated with immunoSEQ multiplex PCR, while TCRdb's copy carries only in-frame clones and drops some. The sample records some 60,000 clones, under 95% being singletons. Sequenced here: CD4+ or CD8+ T cells sorted from blood, sampled in a trial of the OX40 agonist ivuxolimab. These receptors all stem from an adult with an advanced solid tumor such as melanoma, head and neck, liver or kidney cancer. The CDR3 runs from the conserved cysteine through the conserved F or W. D genes are given only for firm matches. Size is stated for part of the rows, as once, few or many counts, or as a class when the clone is expanded.

J gene	clone size	D gene	V gene	CDR3 DNA	CDR3 protein
TRBJ2-1	.	.	TRBV5-1	TGCGCCAGCAGCTTGGGGAGCTCCTACAATGAGCAGTTCTTC	CASSLGSSYNEQFF
TRBJ2-7	.	TRBD2	TRBV18	TGTGCCAGCTCACCAGGGACTACGAGCTCCTACGAGCAGTACTTC	CASSPGTTSSYEQYF
TRBJ1-2	.	.	TRBV29-1	TGCAGCGTAACTTTAACAGAGATTAACTATGGCTACACCTTC	CSVTLTEINYGYTF
TRBJ1-1	.	.	TRBV18	TGTGCCAGCTCCCTGGGACTTCTTACGAACACTGAAGCTTTCTTT	CASSLGLLTNTEAFF
TRBJ2-1	.	.	TRBV6-6	TGTGCCAGCATCTCAGGAGGAGACAATGAGCAGTTCTTC	CASISGGDNEQFF
TRBJ1-4	.	.	TRBV5-1	TGCGCCAGCAGCTTGATGACAGGCGGTGAAAAACTGTTTTTT	CASSLMTGGEKLFF
TRBJ1-2	.	.	TRBV28	TGTGCCAGCAGTTTATCGTGGACAGCCTATGGCTACACCTTC	CASSLSWTAYGYTF
TRBJ1-1	.	.	TRBV7-2	TGTGCCAGCAGCTTAGCAGGGTACACTGAAGCTTTCTTT	CASSLAGYTEAFF
TRBJ1-3	.	TRBD1	TRBV9	TGTGCCAGCAGCGCCAGGGGGCCTAACGGAAACACCATATATTTT	CASSARGPNGNTIYF
TRBJ2-3	once	TRBD2	TRBV19	TGTGCCACGTCGGTCTTAGCGGGGTCGGATACGCAGTATTTT	CATSVLAGSDTQYF
TRBJ2-5	.	.	TRBV7-3	TGTGCCAGCAGCTTAGCAGGGCCCGGGGAGACCCAGTACTTC	CASSLAGPGETQYF
TRBJ2-2	.	.	TRBV7-9	TGTGCCAGCAGCTTGGGGGCCGTCTGGGTCTCGAACACCGGGGAGCTGTTTTTT	CASSLGAVWVSNTGELFF
TRBJ2-3	.	TRBD2	TRBV11-2	TGTGCCAGCAGCTTCCCACTCCGAGCGGGAGGGATGACAGATACGCAGTATTTT	CASSFPLRAGGMTDTQYF
TRBJ1-1	once	TRBD1	TRBV28	TGTGCCAGCAGGGCCCGGACAGGGGGCCGGACTGAAGCTTTCTTT	CASRARTGGRTEAFF
TRBJ1-2	once	TRBD1	TRBV7-2	TGTGCCAGCAGCTTCCAGGGGGAAGGGAACTATGGCTACACCTTC	CASSFQGEGNYGYTF
TRBJ2-1	.	.	TRBV10-3	TGTGCCATCAGTGAGTTCGACAAGAGCTCCTACAATGAGCAGTTCTTC	CAISEFDKSSYNEQFF
TRBJ1-6	.	TRBD1	TRBV7-9	TGTGCCAGCAGCTTACGACAGGGGGCAAATTCACCCCTCCACTTT	CASSLRQGANSPLHF
TRBJ2-3	.	.	TRBV7-9	TGTGCCAGCAGCTTAGTTGGGAGAGGAGGTACGCAGTATTTT	CASSLVGRGGTQYF
TRBJ2-6	.	TRBD1	TRBV6-6	TGTGCCAGCGGGACCGGGACAGGGAATCTCCTGACTTTC	CASGTGTGNLLTF
TRBJ1-5	.	.	TRBV6-1	TGTGCCAGCACGGGGAGATACAATCAGCCCCAGCATTTT	CASTGRYNQPQHF
TRBJ2-2	.	TRBD2	TRBV4-3	TGCGCCAGCAGCCGGGGGACTAGGGGTGGCACCGGGGAGCTGTTTTTT	CASSRGTRGGTGELFF
TRBJ2-7	.	TRBD1	TRBV6-6	TGTGCCAGCAAAGGACAGGGACTCTACGAGCAGTACTTC	CASKGQGLYEQYF
TRBJ2-2	.	TRBD2	TRBV11-1	TGTGCCAGCAGGCGGGGGGGGAACACCGGGGAGCTGTTTTTT	CASRRGGNTGELFF
TRBJ2-1	.	TRBD1	TRBV5-6	TGTGCCAGCAGCTTTCCGGACAGGGGCTATCTCAATGAGCAGTTCTTC	CASSFPDRGYLNEQFF
TRBJ2-6	.	.	TRBV28	TGTGCCAGCAGTTTGAGGCCCTTTTCTGGGGCCAACGTCCTGACTTTC	CASSLRPFSGANVLTF
TRBJ2-5	.	.	TRBV6-1	TGTGCCAGCAGTGAGCCTAGCGTCGAGACCCAGTACTTC	CASSEPSVETQYF
TRBJ2-3	.	TRBD2	TRBV5-1	TGCGCCAGCAGCTCGGGACTAGCGAGGGATACGCAGTATTTT	CASSSGLARDTQYF
TRBJ1-1	.	TRBD1	TRBV27	TGTGCCAGCAGCCTAGGGGGCGCGGGTCGTGAAGCTTTCTTT	CASSLGGAGREAFF
TRBJ2-5	.	TRBD2	TRBV4-1	TGCGCCAGCAGCCGAGAACGGACTAGCGGGAGGCCAATGGAAGAGACCCAGTACTTC	CASSRERTSGRPMEETQYF
TRBJ1-4	.	.	TRBV7-9	TGTGCCAGCAGCCGTGGTTTACAGGGAAATGAAAAACTGTTTTTT	CASSRGLQGNEKLFF
TRBJ2-7	.	.	TRBV11-3	TGTGCCAGCAGCTTGGGGACACTACGACTCTCCTACGAGCAGTACTTC	CASSLGTLRLSYEQYF
TRBJ2-5	.	TRBD1	TRBV6-1	TGTGCCAGCAGTCGAACAGGGGGGGAGACCCAGTACTTC	CASSRTGGETQYF
TRBJ1-3	.	.	TRBV4-3	TGCGCCAGCAGCCAAGACTCCGGGAACACCATATATTTT	CASSQDSGNTIYF
TRBJ2-7	.	.	TRBV18	TGTGCCAGCTCACCACCGATTCCGAGGAACGAGCAGTACTTC	CASSPPIPRNEQYF
TRBJ2-2	.	.	TRBV9	TGTGCCAGCACCCCTAGCTGGGCAACGAACACCGGGGAGCTGTTTTTT	CASTPSWATNTGELFF
TRBJ2-7	.	.	TRBV14	TGTGCCAGCAGCCAAGAAGGCCCCTCCTACGAGCAGTACTTC	CASSQEGPSYEQYF
TRBJ1-5	.	.	TRBV27	TGTGCCAGCAGTCCCCGGGTCCGCAATCAGCCCCAGCATTTT	CASSPRVRNQPQHF
TRBJ2-1	.	TRBD2	TRBV4-1	TGCGCCAGCAGCCAATGGACGGGACTAGCTTCGAATGAGCAGTTCTTC	CASSQWTGLASNEQFF
TRBJ2-7	.	.	TRBV30	TGTGCCTGGAGCGCCGACTACGAGCAGTACTTC	CAWSADYEQYF
TRBJ2-5	.	.	TRBV5-5	TGTGCCAGCAGCTTGGAGGGGGGGAAAGAGACCCAGTACTTC	CASSLEGGKETQYF
TRBJ2-5	.	.	TRBV5-4	TGTGCCAGCAGCTTGGCCTCGGAGCGGCAAGAGACCCAGTACTTC	CASSLASERQETQYF
TRBJ2-1	.	TRBD2	TRBV11-3	TGTGCCAGCAGCTCTCAGCGGGAGGGCGAGCAGTTCTTC	CASSSQREGEQFF
TRBJ2-7	.	TRBD1	TRBV27	TGTGCCAGCAGCCTGCTGGGACAGGGATTCCGCGAGCAGTACTTC	CASSLLGQGFREQYF
TRBJ2-7	.	.	TRBV2	TGTGCCAGCAGTGATTTTGGTCAGGGTAATATCCACGAGCAGTACTTC	CASSDFGQGNIHEQYF
TRBJ1-3	.	.	TRBV5-1	TGCGCCAGCAGCTCCAGGGGCCTGAGCGGGATAAACACCATATATTTT	CASSSRGLSGINTIYF
TRBJ1-2	.	.	TRBV5-1	TGCGCCAGCAGCCTGGGGCAAGACTATGGCTACACCTTC	CASSLGQDYGYTF
TRBJ2-1	.	TRBD2	TRBV19	TGTGCCAGTAGTCTTACCGGGACTAGGGGCAGTGAGCAGTTCTTC	CASSLTGTRGSEQFF
TRBJ2-7	.	.	TRBV28	TGTGCCAGCAGGACCGAGTACGAGCAGTACTTC	CASRTEYEQYF
TRBJ1-3	.	.	TRBV7-2	TGTGCCAGCAGCCGCGGGACGTCTGGAAACACCATATATTTT	CASSRGTSGNTIYF